These 22 T cell receptor beta chains share one sample of origin, sequenced in a study of T cells in narcolepsy (dated by TCRdb to 2016 to 2018). Libraries came from the immunoSEQ multiplex PCR assay. TCRdb obtained this table from immuneACCESS and retained in-frame rearrangements with V and J assigned. These tables miss some clones; where compared with another copy, unresolved V genes account for less than half of the shortfall, and the remainder is unexplained. The sample includes around 35,000 clones, with approximately 80% observed a single time. The biggest ten clones account for 1% to 1.2% of the sample. The specimen was memory (CD45RA-) CD4+ T cells from blood. The sample's cell subset or site label, in plain terms: memory T cells sorted ex vivo from peripheral blood. These receptors were obtained from a human donor in good health.

The V and J genes are TRBV7-6 and TRBJ1-3, with D possibly TRBD1 on 6 matching bases. V shed 4 bases and J shed 4 bases, with 17 bases lying between them. The CDR3 extends over 16 amino acids. Germline V gene data show CDR1 as SGHVS and CDR2 as FNYEAQ. CDR3 sequence reads: CASSSETGLGGNTIYF. CDR3 bases: TGTGCCAGCAGCTCGGAAACAGGGTTAGGCGGAAACACCATATATTTT.

This chain connects TRBV6-6 to TRBJ2-3, with 7 bases matching TRBD1. The length of the CDR3 is 15 residues. Germline assignment: CDR1 MNHNY and CDR2 SVGAGI (reference sequence). With 8 bases clipped from V and 2 bases from J, the junction kept 10 bases outside the gene matches. The CDR3 here is CASRMTGMVTDTQYF. CDR3 DNA: TGTGCCAGCCGAATGACAGGGATGGTCACAGATACGCAGTATTTT.

V and J are TRBV19 and TRBJ2-7; 12 bases match TRBD1. V gave up 6 bases and J gave up 7 bases; unmatched junction bases: 7. The CDR3 sequence is 14 residues long. Germline values: CDR1 LNHDA, CDR2 SQIVND (reference sequence). The CDR3 reads CASRAGQGAEEQYF. The CDR3 DNA reads as TGTGCCAGTAGGGCGGGACAGGGGGCGGAAGAGCAGTACTTC.

The chain recombines TRBV15 with TRBJ2-1; 13 bases line up with TRBD2. Germline V gene data show CDR1 as LNHNV and CDR2 as YYDKDF (reference sequence). The CDR3 runs 18 residues. J was trimmed by 8 bases and V by 0 bases; bases with no gene match: 10. As DNA, the CDR3 is TGTGCCACCAGCAGAGATAAGGGGACTAGCGGGGAATGGGATGAGCAGTTCTTC. Translated, it gives CATSRDKGTSGEWDEQFF.

V is TRBV19 and J is TRBJ1-6, with D perhaps TRBD1 (5 bases). Trimming cost V 5 bases and J 9 bases, with 17 bases left between them. CDR1 and CDR2 (germline): LNHDA, SQIVND (reference sequence). This CDR3 spans 15 amino acids. The CDR3 nucleotides are TGTGCCAGTAGTCCTCCGGCGGGACTAGGTTCACCCCTCCACTTT. It specifies CASSPPAGLGSPLHF.

This chain joins TRBV12-5 and TRBJ2-5; 7 bases align to TRBD2. CDR1 is LGHNT and CDR2 is FRNRAP in the germline V gene. The V gene end was trimmed by 6 bases and the J gene end by 11 bases; junction bases not matched to a gene: 12. The CDR3 has 13 residues. DNA for the CDR3: TGTGCTAGTGGCCCTGTCGGGGGGAAAGAGCAGTACTTC. This codes for CASGPVGGKEQYF.

The chain has TRBV28 and TRBJ2-1; weak D call: TRBD2 (6 bases). CDR1 is MDHEN and CDR2 is SYDVKM in the germline V gene. The CDR3 spans 18 residues. V was pared by 2 bases and J by 1 base, with 18 bases between. The CDR3 DNA sequence: TGTGCCAGCAGTTTAATTGACTCTAGCGAAATTTCCTACAATGAGCAGTTCTTC. Its translation: CASSLIDSSEISYNEQFF.

The chain recombines TRBV7-9 with TRBJ2-5; 8 positions match TRBD1. The J call may not be correct, given that the DNA end is closer to TRBJ2-7. This CDR3 comprises 16 residues. Germline lookup yields CDR1 SEHNR and CDR2 FQNEAQ (reference sequence). CDR3: CASSSPPGQVTGEQYF. CDR3 DNA: TGTGCCAGCAGCTCCCCCCCGGGACAGGTGACTGGCGAGCAGTACTTC.

This chain links TRBV9 with TRBJ2-5, with 10 bases lining up with TRBD2. The CDR3 sequence is 16 residues long. Trimming cost V 0 bases and J 5 bases; bases outside gene matches: 7. Germline values: CDR1 SGDLS, CDR2 YYNGEE. The CDR3 reads CASSVALAGAWETQYF. CDR3 sequence (DNA): TGTGCCAGCAGCGTAGCGCTAGCGGGAGCATGGGAGACCCAGTACTTC.

The chain joins TRBV2 to TRBJ2-1; the D gene is possibly TRBD2 (5 bases). Per the germline V gene, CDR1 is SNHLY and CDR2 is FYNNEI. With 7 bases removed from V and 2 bases from J, the gap between germline ends came to 12 bases. The CDR3 sequence is 14 residues long. DNA of the CDR3: TGTGCCAGCATGGGTCTAGCTCCCTACAATGAGCAGTTCTTC. It specifies CASMGLAPYNEQFF. Looking up the rest from reference TRBV2 and TRBJ2-1 gives the full variable domain: EPEVTQTPSHQVTQMGQEVILRCVPISNHLYFYWYRQILGQKVEFLVSFYNNEISEKSEIFDDQFSVERPDGSNFTLKIRSTKLEDSAMYFCASMGLAPYNEQFFGPGTRLTVL.

This clone has more than one count but fewer than ten. The chain uses TRBV5-6 and TRBJ2-7; D gene uncertain. The CDR3 length is 14 residues. The germline V gene encodes CDR1 SGHDT and CDR2 YYEEEE. The V end lost 1 base, the J end lost 3 bases, and 11 bases lay between the germline ends. CDR3 sequence reads: CASSLFPGNYEQYF. Written as DNA, the CDR3 is TGTGCCAGCAGCTTGTTTCCGGGCAACTACGAGCAGTACTTC.

The chain uses TRBV2 and TRBJ1-6, with D uncertain. The CDR3 is made up of 15 amino acids. Between the trimmed V and J ends, which lost 6 bases and 0 bases, there was a span of 9 bases. CDR1 and CDR2 (germline): SNHLY, FYNNEI. The CDR3 region is CASRVSSSYNSPLHF. CDR3 bases: TGTGCCAGCAGGGTCTCGAGCTCCTATAATTCACCCCTCCACTTT.

The V call is TRBV7-2, the J call TRBJ2-7, with a tentative D call TRBD1 (6 bases). Germline V gene data show CDR1 as SGHTA and CDR2 as FQGNSA. The CDR3 contains 13 residues. V was pared by 2 bases and J by 6 bases, with 11 bases between. The CDR3 here is CASSLTQGTEQYF. The CDR3 nucleotides are TGTGCCAGCAGCTTAACCCAGGGGACCGAGCAGTACTTC. Using reference TRBV7-2 and TRBJ2-7 for the parts outside the CDR3, the full variable domain is GAGVSQSPSNKVTEKGKDVELRCDPISGHTALYWYRQSLGQGLEFLIYFQGNSAPDKSGLPSDRFSAERTGGSVSTLTIQRTQQEDSAVYLCASSLTQGTEQYFGPGTRLTVT.

The rearrangement joins TRBV18 to TRBJ2-2, with a possible D match to TRBD1 (5 bases). The CDR3 has 17 amino acids. Germline CDR1 is KGHSH and CDR2 is LQKENI. V lost 1 base and J 2 bases, leaving 14 bases between the germline ends. CDR3 coding DNA: TGTGCCAGCTCACCACGACCGGCCCAGGGAAACACCGGGGAGCTGTTTTTT. Protein sequence: CASSPRPAQGNTGELFF.

J is TRBJ2-2 and V is TRBV5-6; 10 positions agree with TRBD2. The trim removed 4 bases at V and 8 bases at J, leaving 11 bases unmatched. Germline V gene sequence: CDR1 SGHDT, CDR2 YYEEEE. The CDR3 sequence is 16 residues long. The CDR3 DNA sequence: TGTGCCAGCAGCCCCCAGGAGCGGGGGGGCTGGGGGGAGCTGTTTTTT. Its translation: CASSPQERGGWGELFF.

The chain links TRBV5-4 to TRBJ2-2, with 7 bases fitting TRBD2. V shed 1 base and J 1 base; nucleotides not matched to a gene: 13. The CDR3 loop spans 19 amino acids. In germline, CDR1 is SGHNT, CDR2 YYREEE (reference sequence). Here the CDR3 DNA reads TGTGCCAGCAGCTTGTGGGGGGGTGCGAGGGACGGGAACACCGGGGAGCTGTTTTTT. It translates to CASSLWGGARDGNTGELFF.

The rearrangement joins TRBV10-1 to TRBJ2-7, with 9 bases matching TRBD2. CDR1 is WNHNN and CDR2 is SYGVQD in the germline V gene (reference sequence). The CDR3 runs to 15 residues. V gave up 1 base and J gave up 3 bases; unmatched junction bases: 4. The CDR3 loop reads CASSEWTSENYEQYF. The CDR3, as DNA: TGCGCCAGCAGTGAGTGGACTAGCGAGAACTACGAGCAGTACTTC.

The rearrangement joins TRBV20-1 to TRBJ2-5; perhaps TRBD1 as D (6 bases). The assigned J gene may be wrong: the sequence end matches TRBJ2-7 better. The CDR3 spans 11 residues. The germline V gene encodes CDR1 DFQATT and CDR2 SNEGSKA (reference sequence). The CDR3 loop is CSARQGYEQYF. The CDR3 DNA follows: TGCAGTGCCAGGCAGGGGTACGAGCAGTACTTC.

The chain carries TRBV5-5 and TRBJ2-3, with TRBD1 matching over 7 bases. Germline V CDR1 and CDR2: SGHKS, YYEKEE (reference sequence). This CDR3 is 15 amino acids long. Trimming took 5 bases from V and 3 from J; bases not matched to a gene: 9. Here the CDR3 reads CASSRQGSGTDTQYF. CDR3 DNA: TGTGCCAGCAGTCGACAGGGTTCGGGTACAGATACGCAGTATTTT.

The CDR3 here is CASNIRDRETYEQYF. Here the CDR3 DNA reads TGTGCCAGCAACATCCGGGACAGGGAAACCTACGAGCAGTACTTC. The gene calls are TRBV27 and TRBJ2-7; 9 bases line up with TRBD1. V lost 7 bases and J lost 2; bases outside the gene matches: 9. This CDR3 has 15 residues. Germline CDR1 reads MNHEY; CDR2 reads SMNVEV (reference sequence).

This sequence joins TRBV5-4 and TRBJ1-2; D perhaps matches TRBD1 (6 bases). The CDR3 covers 15 residues. Trimming pared 4 bases from V and 2 bases from J, leaving 15 bases between. Per the germline V gene, CDR1 is SGHNT and CDR2 is YYREEE (reference sequence). The CDR3 bases are TGTGCCAGCAGCGAAGGACAGATACTAAACTATGGCTACACCTTC. It yields the protein CASSEGQILNYGYTF. The full variable domain, its missing parts supplied by reference TRBV5-4 and TRBJ1-2, is ETGVTQSPTHLIKTRGQQVTLRCSSQSGHNTVSWYQQALGQGPQFIFQYYREEENGRGNFPPRFSGLQFPNYSSELNVNALELDDSALYLCASSEGQILNYGYTFGSGTRLTVV.

The rearrangement links TRBV5-1 to TRBJ2-5; tentative D call: TRBD2 (6 bases). The DNA end is a closer match to TRBJ2-7, so the J assignment may be wrong. The germline V gene encodes CDR1 SGHRS and CDR2 YFSETQ. There are 13 residues in the CDR3. CDR3 DNA: TGCGCCAGCAGCGCGGGACCGGAGCGCGAGCAGTACTTC. Translated, it gives CASSAGPEREQYF.